This T cell receptor (beta chain) is drawn from a study of blood T cell repertoires in COVID-19. The CDR3 consists of 15 residues. Trimming pared 7 bases from V and 2 bases from J, leaving 15 bases between. Germline V gives CDR1 SNHLY, CDR2 FYNNEI. TCRdb's copy holds only in-frame clones and misses some; the assay was immunoSEQ multiplex PCR. The table lists about 210,000 clones, around four fifths of them singletons. Source material: peripheral blood. The J gene is TRBJ2-1, the V gene TRBV2; TRBD2 might be the D (5 bases). The sequence was obtained from a woman between 35 and 50 years old with active or convalescent COVID-19. CDR3 protein: CASTPGSSTYNEQFF. The CDR3 bases are TGTGCCAGCACCCCGGGGAGTAGCACCTACAATGAGCAGTTCTTC.